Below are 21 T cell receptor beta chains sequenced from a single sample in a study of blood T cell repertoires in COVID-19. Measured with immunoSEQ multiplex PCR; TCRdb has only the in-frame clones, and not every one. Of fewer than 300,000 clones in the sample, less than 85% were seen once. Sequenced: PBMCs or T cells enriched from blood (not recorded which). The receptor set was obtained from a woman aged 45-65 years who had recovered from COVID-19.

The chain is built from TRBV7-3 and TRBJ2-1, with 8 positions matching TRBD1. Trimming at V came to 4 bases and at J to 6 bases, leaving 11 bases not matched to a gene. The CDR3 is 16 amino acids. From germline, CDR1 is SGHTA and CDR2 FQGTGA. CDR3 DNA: TGTGCCAGCAGCTACGCTCCGGACAGGGCGGGCAATGAGCAGTTCTTC. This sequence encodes CASSYAPDRAGNEQFF.

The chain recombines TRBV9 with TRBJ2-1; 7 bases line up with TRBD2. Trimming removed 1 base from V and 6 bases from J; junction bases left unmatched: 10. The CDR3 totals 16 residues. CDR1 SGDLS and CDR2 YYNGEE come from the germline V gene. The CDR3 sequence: CASSVTGTIGGNEQFF. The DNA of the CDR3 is TGTGCCAGCAGCGTAACCGGGACTATTGGCGGCAATGAGCAGTTCTTC.

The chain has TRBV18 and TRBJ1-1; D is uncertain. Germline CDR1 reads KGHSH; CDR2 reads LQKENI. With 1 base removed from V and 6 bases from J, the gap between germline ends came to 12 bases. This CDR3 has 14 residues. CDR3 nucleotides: TGTGCCAGCTCACCACTACCCCGGAGCGCTGAAGCTTTCTTT. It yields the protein CASSPLPRSAEAFF.

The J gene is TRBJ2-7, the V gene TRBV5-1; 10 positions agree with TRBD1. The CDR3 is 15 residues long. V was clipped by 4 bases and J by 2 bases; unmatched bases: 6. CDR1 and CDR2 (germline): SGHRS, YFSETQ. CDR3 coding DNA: TGCGCCAGCAGCGATCGGACAGGGGGTACCTACGAGCAGTACTTC. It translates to CASSDRTGGTYEQYF.

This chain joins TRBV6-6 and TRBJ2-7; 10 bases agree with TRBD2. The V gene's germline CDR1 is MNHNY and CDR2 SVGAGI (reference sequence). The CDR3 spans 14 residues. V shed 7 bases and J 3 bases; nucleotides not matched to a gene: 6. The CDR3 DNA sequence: TGTGCCAGCAACCAAGCGGGAGGGGACTACGAGCAGTACTTC. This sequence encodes CASNQAGGDYEQYF.

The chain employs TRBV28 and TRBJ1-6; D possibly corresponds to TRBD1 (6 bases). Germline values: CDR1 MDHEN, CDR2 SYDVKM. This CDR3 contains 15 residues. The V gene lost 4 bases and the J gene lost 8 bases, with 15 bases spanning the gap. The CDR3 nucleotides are TGTGCCAGCAGTTACTCGGGACAAAACCATTCACCCCTCCACTTT. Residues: CASSYSGQNHSPLHF.

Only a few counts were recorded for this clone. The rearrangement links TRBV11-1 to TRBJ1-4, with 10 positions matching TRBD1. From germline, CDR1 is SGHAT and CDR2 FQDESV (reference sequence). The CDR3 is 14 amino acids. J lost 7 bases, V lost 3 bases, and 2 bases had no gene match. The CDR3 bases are TGTGCCAGCAGCTTGGGACAGGGGAGTGAAAAACTGTTTTTT. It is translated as CASSLGQGSEKLFF.

The CDR3 is CAWSLEGASNQPQHF. The DNA of the CDR3 is TGTGCCTGGAGTTTGGAGGGGGCTAGCAATCAGCCCCAGCATTTT. This sequence joins TRBV30 and TRBJ1-5; 7 bases fit TRBD1. The V gene end was trimmed by 2 bases and the J gene end by 0 bases; junction bases not matched to a gene: 4. Germline CDR1 and CDR2: GTSNPN and SVGIG (reference sequence). CDR3 length: 15 amino acids.

The CDR3 nucleotides read TGTGCCAGCAGCCTCCTACGGGGGAGTTCCTACGAGCAGTACTTC. It specifies CASSLLRGSSYEQYF. This rearrangement joins TRBV3-1 (or the pseudogene TRBV3-2) to TRBJ2-7; a weak D match, TRBD2 (6 bases). Looked up from germline, CDR1 is LGHDT and CDR2 is YNNKEL (reference sequence). CDR3 length: 15 amino acids. Trimming took off 4 bases at V and 1 base at J, with 14 bases between the two ends.

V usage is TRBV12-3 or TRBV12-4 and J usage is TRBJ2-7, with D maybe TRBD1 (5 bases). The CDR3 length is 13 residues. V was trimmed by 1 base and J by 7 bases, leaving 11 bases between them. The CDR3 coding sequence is TGTGCCAGCAGTTTAGAGGGGCGTGGAGAGCAGTACTTC. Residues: CASSLEGRGEQYF.

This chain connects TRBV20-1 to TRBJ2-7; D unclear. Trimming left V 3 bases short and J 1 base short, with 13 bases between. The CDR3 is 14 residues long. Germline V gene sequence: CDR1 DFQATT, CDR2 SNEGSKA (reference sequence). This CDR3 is CSASALAVSYEQYF. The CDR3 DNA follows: TGCAGTGCTAGTGCCTTGGCGGTTTCCTACGAGCAGTACTTC.

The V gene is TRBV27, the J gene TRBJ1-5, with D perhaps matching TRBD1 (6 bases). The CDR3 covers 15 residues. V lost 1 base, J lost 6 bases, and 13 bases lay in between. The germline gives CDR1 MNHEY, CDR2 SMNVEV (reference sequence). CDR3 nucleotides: TGTGCCAGCAGTTTATTCAGGGGACGTGGTCAGCCCCAGCATTTT. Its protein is CASSLFRGRGQPQHF.

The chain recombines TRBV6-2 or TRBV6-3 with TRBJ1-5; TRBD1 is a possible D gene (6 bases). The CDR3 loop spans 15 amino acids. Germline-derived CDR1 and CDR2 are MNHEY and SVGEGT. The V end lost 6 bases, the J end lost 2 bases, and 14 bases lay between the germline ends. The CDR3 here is CASSPRGQGNQPQHF. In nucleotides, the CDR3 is TGTGCCAGCAGCCCCCGGGGACAAGGCAATCAGCCCCAGCATTTT.

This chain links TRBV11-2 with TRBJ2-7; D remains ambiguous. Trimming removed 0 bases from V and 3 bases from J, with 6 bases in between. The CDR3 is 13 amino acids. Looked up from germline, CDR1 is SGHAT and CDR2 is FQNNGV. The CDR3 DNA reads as TGTGCCAGCAGCTTAGATTTCGGCTACGAGCAGTACTTC. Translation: CASSLDFGYEQYF.

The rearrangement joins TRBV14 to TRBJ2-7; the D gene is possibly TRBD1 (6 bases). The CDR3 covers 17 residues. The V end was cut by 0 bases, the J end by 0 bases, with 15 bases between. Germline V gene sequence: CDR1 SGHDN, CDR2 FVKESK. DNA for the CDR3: TGTGCCAGCAGCCAAGATTATGGCAGGGGTAGCTCCTACGAGCAGTACTTC. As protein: CASSQDYGRGSSYEQYF.

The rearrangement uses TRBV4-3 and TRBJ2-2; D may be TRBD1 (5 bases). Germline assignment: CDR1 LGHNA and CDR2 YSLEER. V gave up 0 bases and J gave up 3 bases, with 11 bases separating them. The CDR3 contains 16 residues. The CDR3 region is CASSQDYRRDTGELFF. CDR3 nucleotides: TGCGCCAGCAGCCAAGATTATCGCAGGGACACCGGGGAGCTGTTTTTT.

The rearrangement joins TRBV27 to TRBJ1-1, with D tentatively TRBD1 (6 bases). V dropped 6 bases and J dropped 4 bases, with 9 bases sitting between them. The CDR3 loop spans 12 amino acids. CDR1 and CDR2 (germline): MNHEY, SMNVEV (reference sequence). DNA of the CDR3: TGTGCCAGCAGAGACAGGAGCACTGAAGCTTTCTTT. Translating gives CASRDRSTEAFF.

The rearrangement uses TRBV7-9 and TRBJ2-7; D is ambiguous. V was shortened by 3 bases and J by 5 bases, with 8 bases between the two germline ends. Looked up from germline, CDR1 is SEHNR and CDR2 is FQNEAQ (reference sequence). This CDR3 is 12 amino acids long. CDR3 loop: CASSLNLHEQYF. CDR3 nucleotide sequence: TGTGCCAGCAGCTTGAATCTACACGAGCAGTACTTC.

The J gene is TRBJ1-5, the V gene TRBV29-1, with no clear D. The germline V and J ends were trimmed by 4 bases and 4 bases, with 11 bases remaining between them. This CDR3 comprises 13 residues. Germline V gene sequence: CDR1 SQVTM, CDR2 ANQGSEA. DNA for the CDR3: TGCAGCGTTGCGGGCGGGCCAAATCAGCCCCAGCATTTT. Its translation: CSVAGGPNQPQHF.

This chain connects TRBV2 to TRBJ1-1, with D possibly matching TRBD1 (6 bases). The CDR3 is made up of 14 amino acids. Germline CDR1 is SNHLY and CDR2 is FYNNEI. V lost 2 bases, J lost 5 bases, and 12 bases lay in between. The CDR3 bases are TGTGCCAGCAGTGAAATGGGGGCTCGGACTGAAGCTTTCTTT. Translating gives CASSEMGARTEAFF.

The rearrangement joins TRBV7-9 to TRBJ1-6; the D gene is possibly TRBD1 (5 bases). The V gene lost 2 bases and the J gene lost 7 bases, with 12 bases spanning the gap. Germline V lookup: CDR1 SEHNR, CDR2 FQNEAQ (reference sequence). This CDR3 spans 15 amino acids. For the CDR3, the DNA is TGTGCCAGCAGCTTATCCCGGGGGGGGAATTCACCCCTCCACTTT. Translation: CASSLSRGGNSPLHF.